The clone carrying this TCR beta chain was seen more than once but under ten times. What it binds is unknown. This entry comes from a study of CD8 T cells in ankylosing spondylitis. Study-wide findings and caveats: Reportedly, significant enrichment of disease-linked clones occurred in matched ankylosing spondylitis synovial fluid. Earlier literature documents some of the motif variants in reactive arthritis synovial fluid and blood. In peripheral blood, disease-linked CD8+ clones occurred at relatively low frequencies.

V was shortened by 4 bases and J by 4 bases, with 19 bases between the two germline ends. From germline, CDR1 is DFQATT and CDR2 SNEGSKA (reference sequence). The CDR3 spans 15 residues. Via MiXCR, TCRdb re-called the 5' RACE reads, giving one row per CDR3 protein. The sample consists of hundreds of thousands of distinct CDR3 sequences, approximately 22% of them appearing once. Sequenced: blood, either unsorted or a sorted T cell fraction (not recorded which). The sequence was obtained from a male donor with ankylosing spondylitis or in good health (not recorded which). The chain is built from TRBV20-1 and TRBJ2-5; the D is unclear. The CDR3 nucleotides read TGCAGTGCTAAGTTGTTAGGCATTGAAAGAGAGACCCAGTACTTC. Translated: CSAKLLGIERETQYF.